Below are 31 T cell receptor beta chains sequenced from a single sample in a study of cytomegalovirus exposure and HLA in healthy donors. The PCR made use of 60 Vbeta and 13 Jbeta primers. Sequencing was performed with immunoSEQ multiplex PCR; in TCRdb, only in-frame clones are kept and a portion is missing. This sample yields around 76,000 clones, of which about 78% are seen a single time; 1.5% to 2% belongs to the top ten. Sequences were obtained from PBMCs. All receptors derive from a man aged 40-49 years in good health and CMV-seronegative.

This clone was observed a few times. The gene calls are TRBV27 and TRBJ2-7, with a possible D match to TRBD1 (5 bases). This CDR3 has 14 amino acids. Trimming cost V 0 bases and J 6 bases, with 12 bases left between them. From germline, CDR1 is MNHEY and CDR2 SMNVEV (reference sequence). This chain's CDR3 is CASSLSYRLGEQYF. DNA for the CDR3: TGTGCCAGCAGTTTATCGTACAGGCTTGGCGAGCAGTACTTC.

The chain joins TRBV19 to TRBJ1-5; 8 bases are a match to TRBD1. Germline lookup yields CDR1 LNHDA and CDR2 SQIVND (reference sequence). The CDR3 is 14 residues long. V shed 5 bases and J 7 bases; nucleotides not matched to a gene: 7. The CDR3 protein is CASSPRTGPQPQHF. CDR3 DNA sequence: TGTGCCAGTAGTCCACGGACAGGGCCCCAGCCCCAGCATTTT.

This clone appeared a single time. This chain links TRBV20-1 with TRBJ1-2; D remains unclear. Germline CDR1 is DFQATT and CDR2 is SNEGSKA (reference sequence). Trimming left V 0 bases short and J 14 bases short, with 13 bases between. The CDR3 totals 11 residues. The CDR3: CSARDQNSPTF. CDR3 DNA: TGCAGTGCTAGAGATCAGAACAGCCCAACCTTC.

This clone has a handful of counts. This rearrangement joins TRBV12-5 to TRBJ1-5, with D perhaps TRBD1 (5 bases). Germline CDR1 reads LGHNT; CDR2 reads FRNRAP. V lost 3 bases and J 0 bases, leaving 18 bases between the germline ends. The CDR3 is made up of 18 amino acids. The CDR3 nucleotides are TGTGCTAGTGGTTTCCGAACTTTGGGGCGAAATAGCAATCAGCCCCAGCATTTT. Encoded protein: CASGFRTLGRNSNQPQHF. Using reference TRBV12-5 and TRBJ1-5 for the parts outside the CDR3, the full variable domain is DARVTQTPRHKVTEMGQEVTMRCQPILGHNTVFWYRQTMMQGLELLAYFRNRAPLDDSGMPKDRFSAEMPDATLATLKIQPSEPRDSAVYFCASGFRTLGRNSNQPQHFGDGTRLSIL.

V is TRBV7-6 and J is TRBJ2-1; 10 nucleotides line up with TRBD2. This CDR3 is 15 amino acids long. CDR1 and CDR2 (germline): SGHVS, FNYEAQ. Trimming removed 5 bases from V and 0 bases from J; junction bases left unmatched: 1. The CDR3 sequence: CASSPSGSSYNEQFF. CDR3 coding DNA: TGTGCCAGCAGCCCTAGCGGGAGCTCCTACAATGAGCAGTTCTTC.

CDR3 DNA: TGTGCCAGCAGTCTAAGGGGCAGTACCTACGAGCAGTACTTC. This encodes CASSLRGSTYEQYF. The chain recombines TRBV27 with TRBJ2-7; maybe TRBD1 (5 bases). There are 14 residues in the CDR3. Trimming pared 5 bases from V and 2 bases from J, leaving 13 bases between. The germline V gene encodes CDR1 MNHEY and CDR2 SMNVEV (reference sequence).

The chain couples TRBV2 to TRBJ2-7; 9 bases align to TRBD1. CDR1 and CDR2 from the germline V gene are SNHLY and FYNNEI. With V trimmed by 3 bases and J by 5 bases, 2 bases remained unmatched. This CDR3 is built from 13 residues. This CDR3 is CASSEGQGHEQYF. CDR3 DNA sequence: TGTGCCAGCAGTGAGGGACAGGGCCACGAGCAGTACTTC.

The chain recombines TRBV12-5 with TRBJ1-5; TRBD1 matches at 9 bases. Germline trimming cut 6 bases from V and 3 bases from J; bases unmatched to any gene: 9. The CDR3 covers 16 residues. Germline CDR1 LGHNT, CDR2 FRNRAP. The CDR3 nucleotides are TGTGCTAGTGGGCTTAGGGGACAGGGCCTCAATCAGCCCCAGCATTTT. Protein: CASGLRGQGLNQPQHF.

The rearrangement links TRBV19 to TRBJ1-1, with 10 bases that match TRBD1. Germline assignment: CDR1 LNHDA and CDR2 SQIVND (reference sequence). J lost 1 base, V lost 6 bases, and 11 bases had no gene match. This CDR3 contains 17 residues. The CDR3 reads CASSQAGDRGPNTEAFF. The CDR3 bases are TGTGCCAGTAGCCAGGCAGGGGACAGGGGACCGAACACTGAAGCTTTCTTT. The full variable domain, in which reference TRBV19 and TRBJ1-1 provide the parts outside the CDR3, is DGGITQSPKYLFRKEGQNVTLSCEQNLNHDAMYWYRQDPGQGLRLIYYSQIVNDFQKGDIAEGYSVSREKKESFPLTVTSAQKNPTAFYLCASSQAGDRGPNTEAFFGQGTRLTVV.

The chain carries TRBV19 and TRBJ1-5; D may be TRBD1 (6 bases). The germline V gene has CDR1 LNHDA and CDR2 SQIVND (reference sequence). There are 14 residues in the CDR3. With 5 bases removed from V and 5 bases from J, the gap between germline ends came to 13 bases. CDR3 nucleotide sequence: TGTGCCAGTAGTGTGAAACAGGGCTATCAGCCCCAGCATTTT. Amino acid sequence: CASSVKQGYQPQHF.

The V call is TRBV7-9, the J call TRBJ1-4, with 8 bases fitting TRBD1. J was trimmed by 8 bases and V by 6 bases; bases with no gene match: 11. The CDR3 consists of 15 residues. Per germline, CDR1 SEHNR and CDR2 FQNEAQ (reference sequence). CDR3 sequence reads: CASSPPGQVEEKLFF. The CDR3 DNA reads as TGTGCCAGCAGTCCCCCGGGACAGGTGGAAGAAAAACTGTTTTTT.

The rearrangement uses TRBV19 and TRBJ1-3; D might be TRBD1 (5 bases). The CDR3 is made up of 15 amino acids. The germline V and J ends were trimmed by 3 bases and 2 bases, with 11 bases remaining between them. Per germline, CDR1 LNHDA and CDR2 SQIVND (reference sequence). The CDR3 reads CASSMGTGAGNTIYF. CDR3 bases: TGTGCCAGTAGTATGGGGACGGGGGCTGGAAACACCATATATTTT.

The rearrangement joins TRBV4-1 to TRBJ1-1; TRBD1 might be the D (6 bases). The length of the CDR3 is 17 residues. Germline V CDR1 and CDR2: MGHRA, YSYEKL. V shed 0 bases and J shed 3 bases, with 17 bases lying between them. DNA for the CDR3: TGCGCCAGCAGCCAAGATTTGGGGCAGGGGATGGACACTGAAGCTTTCTTT. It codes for CASSQDLGQGMDTEAFF.

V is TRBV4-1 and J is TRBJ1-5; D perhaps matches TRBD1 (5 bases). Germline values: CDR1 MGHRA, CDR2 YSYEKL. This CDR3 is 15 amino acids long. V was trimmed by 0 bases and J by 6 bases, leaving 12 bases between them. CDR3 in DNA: TGCGCCAGCAGCCAAGATTATAGGGGCCTTCAGCCCCAGCATTTT. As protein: CASSQDYRGLQPQHF.

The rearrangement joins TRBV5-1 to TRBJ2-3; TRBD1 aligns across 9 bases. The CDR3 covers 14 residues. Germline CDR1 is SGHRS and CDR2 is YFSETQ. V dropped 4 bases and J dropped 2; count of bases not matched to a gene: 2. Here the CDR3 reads CASSGTGSTDTQYF. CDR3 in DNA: TGCGCCAGCAGCGGGACAGGGTCCACAGATACGCAGTATTTT.

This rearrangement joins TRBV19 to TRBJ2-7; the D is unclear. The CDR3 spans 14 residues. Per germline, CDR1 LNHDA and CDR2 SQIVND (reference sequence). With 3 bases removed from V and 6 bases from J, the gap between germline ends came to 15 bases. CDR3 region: CASSIGDSGTEQYF. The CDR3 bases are TGTGCCAGTAGTATCGGAGATTCGGGTACCGAGCAGTACTTC. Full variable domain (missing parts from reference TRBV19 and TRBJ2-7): DGGITQSPKYLFRKEGQNVTLSCEQNLNHDAMYWYRQDPGQGLRLIYYSQIVNDFQKGDIAEGYSVSREKKESFPLTVTSAQKNPTAFYLCASSIGDSGTEQYFGPGTRLTVT.

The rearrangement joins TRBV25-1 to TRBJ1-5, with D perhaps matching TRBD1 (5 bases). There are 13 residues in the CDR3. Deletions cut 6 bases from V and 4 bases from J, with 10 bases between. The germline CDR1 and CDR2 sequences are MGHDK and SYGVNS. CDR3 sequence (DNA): TGTGCCAGCAGCGGGGGGTGGAATCAGCCCCAGCATTTT. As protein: CASSGGWNQPQHF.

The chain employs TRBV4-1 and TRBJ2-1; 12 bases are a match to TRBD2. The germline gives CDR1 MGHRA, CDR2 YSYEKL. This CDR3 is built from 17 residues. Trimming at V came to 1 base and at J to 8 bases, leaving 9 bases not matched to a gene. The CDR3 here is CASSQVSGTSGRYEQFF. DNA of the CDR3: TGCGCCAGCAGCCAAGTCTCAGGAACTAGCGGGAGGTATGAGCAGTTCTTC.

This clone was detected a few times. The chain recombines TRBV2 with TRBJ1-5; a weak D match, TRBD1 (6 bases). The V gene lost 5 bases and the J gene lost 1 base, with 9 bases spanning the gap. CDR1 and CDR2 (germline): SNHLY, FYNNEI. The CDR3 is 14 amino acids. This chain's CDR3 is CASSSRGSNQPQHF. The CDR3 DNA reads TGTGCCAGCAGTTCCAGGGGCAGCAATCAGCCCCAGCATTTT. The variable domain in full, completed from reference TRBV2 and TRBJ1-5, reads EPEVTQTPSHQVTQMGQEVILRCVPISNHLYFYWYRQILGQKVEFLVSFYNNEISEKSEIFDDQFSVERPDGSNFTLKIRSTKLEDSAMYFCASSSRGSNQPQHFGDGTRLSIL.

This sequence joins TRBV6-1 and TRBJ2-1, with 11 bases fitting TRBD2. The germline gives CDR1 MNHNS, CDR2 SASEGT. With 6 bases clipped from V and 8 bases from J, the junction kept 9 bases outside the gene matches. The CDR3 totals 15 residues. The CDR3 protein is CASSPTSGATDEQFF. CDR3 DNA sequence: TGTGCCAGCAGCCCGACTAGCGGGGCTACTGATGAGCAGTTCTTC.

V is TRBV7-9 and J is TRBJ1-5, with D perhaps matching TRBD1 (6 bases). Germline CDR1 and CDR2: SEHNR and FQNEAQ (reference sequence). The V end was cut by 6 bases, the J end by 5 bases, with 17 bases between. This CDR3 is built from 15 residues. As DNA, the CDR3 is TGTGCCAGCAGTCCTGCGGGGGGCCGGGATCAGCCCCAGCATTTT. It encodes CASSPAGGRDQPQHF.

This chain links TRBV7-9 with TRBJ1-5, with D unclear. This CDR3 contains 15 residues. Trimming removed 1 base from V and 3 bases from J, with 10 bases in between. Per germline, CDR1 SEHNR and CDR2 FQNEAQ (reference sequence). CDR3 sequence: CASSLDGRINQPQHF. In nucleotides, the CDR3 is TGTGCCAGCAGCTTAGATGGCAGAATCAATCAGCCCCAGCATTTT.

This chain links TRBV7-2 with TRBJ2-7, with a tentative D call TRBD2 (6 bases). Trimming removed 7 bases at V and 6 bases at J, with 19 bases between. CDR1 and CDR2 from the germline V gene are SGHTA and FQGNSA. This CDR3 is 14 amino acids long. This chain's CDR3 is CASTWWSSGGEQYF. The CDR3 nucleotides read TGTGCCAGCACGTGGTGGAGTTCCGGGGGCGAGCAGTACTTC.

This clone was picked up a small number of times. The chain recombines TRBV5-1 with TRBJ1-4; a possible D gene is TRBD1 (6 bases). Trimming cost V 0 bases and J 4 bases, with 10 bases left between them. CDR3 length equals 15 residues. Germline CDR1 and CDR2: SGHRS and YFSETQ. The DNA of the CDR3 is TGCGCCAGCAGCTTGGCGGGGGGCCATAATGAAAAACTGTTTTTT. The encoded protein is CASSLAGGHNEKLFF.

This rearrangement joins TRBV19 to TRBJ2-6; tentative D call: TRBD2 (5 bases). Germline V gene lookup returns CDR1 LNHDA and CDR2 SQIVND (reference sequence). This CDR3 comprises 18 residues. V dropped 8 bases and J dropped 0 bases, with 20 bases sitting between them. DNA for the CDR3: TGTGCCAGTCGGGATCTCAGTACAGCCTCCTCTGGGGCCAACGTCCTGACTTTC. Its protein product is CASRDLSTASSGANVLTF.

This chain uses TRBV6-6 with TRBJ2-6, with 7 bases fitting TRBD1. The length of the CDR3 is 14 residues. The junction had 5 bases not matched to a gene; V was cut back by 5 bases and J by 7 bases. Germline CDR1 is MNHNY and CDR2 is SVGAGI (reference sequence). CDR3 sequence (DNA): TGTGCCAGCAGTCCGGACAGGAGAGCCAACGTCCTGACTTTC. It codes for CASSPDRRANVLTF.

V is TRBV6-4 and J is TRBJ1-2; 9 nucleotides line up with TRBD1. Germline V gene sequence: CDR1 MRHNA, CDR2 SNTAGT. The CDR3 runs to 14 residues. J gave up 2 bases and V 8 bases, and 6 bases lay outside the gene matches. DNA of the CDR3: TGTGCCAGCGCCGCGACAGGGGGGAACTATGGCTACACCTTC. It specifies CASAATGGNYGYTF.

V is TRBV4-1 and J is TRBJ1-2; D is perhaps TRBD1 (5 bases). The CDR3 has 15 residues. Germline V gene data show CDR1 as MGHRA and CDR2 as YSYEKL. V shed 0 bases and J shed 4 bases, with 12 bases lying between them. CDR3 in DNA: TGCGCCAGCAGCCAAGATCGACAGTCCTCCTATGGCTACACCTTC. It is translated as CASSQDRQSSYGYTF.

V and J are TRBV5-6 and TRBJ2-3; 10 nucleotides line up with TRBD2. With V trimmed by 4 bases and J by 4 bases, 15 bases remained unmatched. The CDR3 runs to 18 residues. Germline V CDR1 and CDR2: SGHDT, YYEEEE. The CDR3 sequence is CASSRFGLAEYGPDTQYF. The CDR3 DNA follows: TGTGCCAGCAGCCGATTCGGACTAGCGGAATATGGCCCAGATACGCAGTATTTT.

The CDR3 sequence: CASSLRGNAYNEQFF. The CDR3 DNA follows: TGTGCCAGCAGCTTAAGGGGGAACGCTTACAATGAGCAGTTCTTC. The chain links TRBV7-9 to TRBJ2-1; possible D gene TRBD1, 6 bases. Trimming took 2 bases from V and 4 from J, leaving 12 bases between them. Germline CDR1 and CDR2: SEHNR and FQNEAQ (reference sequence). The CDR3 consists of 15 residues.

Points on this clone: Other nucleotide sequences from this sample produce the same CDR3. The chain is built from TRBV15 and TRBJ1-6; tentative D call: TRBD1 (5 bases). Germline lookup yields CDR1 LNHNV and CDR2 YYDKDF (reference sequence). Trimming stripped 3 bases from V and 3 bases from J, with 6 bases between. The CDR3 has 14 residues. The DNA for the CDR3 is TGTGCCACCAGCAGGCAGGGCTATAATTCACCCCTCCACTTT. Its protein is CATSRQGYNSPLHF.